The next 8 T cell receptor beta chains were all read from a single sample in a study of blood T cells in healthy people across ages. Primed by a sample-barcoded 5' primer and a J-beta primer mix, a second PCR proceeded for about 7 to 12 cycles. TCRdb re-called the 5' RACE reads through MiXCR, storing one row per CDR3 protein. The repertoire holds about 780,000 distinct CDR3 sequences, around half seen once, with 15% to 20% in the top ten. The sequencing input was blood. These TCRs come from a man aged 80 or over in good health.

The chain employs TRBV20-1 and TRBJ2-5; D perhaps matches TRBD2 (5 bases). The CDR3 is 15 residues long. Trimming removed 0 bases at V and 2 bases at J, with 13 bases between. Germline V gene sequence: CDR1 DFQATT, CDR2 SNEGSKA (reference sequence). CDR3 DNA sequence: TGCAGTGCTAGAGATATATCGCTAGCTCAAGAGACCCAGTACTTC. This encodes CSARDISLAQETQYF.

In this sample, this clonotype turned up a few times. The chain is built from TRBV28 and TRBJ2-7, with 8 positions matching TRBD1. The CDR3 covers 19 residues. Trimming cost V 6 bases and J 3 bases; bases outside gene matches: 22. In germline, CDR1 is MDHEN, CDR2 SYDVKM. CDR3 amino acids: CASSPDPSPGQVMYYEQYF. The CDR3 DNA reads TGTGCCAGCAGCCCCGACCCCTCACCGGGACAGGTTATGTACTACGAGCAGTACTTC.

V is TRBV5-1 and J is TRBJ1-5; 7 bases are shared with TRBD1. The length of the CDR3 is 14 residues. V gave up 4 bases and J gave up 4 bases; unmatched junction bases: 5. Germline CDR1 reads SGHRS; CDR2 reads YFSETQ. CDR3 nucleotides: TGCGCCAGCAGCCCCGCGGGACAGAATCAGCCCCAGCATTTT. Translation: CASSPAGQNQPQHF.

The chain couples TRBV11-2 to TRBJ2-7; 10 nucleotides align to TRBD1. The CDR3 is 14 residues long. V trimming: 1 base; J trimming: 9 bases; junction bases outside the gene matches: 6. Per germline, CDR1 SGHAT and CDR2 FQNNGV. This CDR3 is CASSLVGQGRRQYF. CDR3 in DNA: TGTGCCAGCAGCTTAGTGGGACAGGGGCGCAGGCAGTACTTC.

In this sample, this clonotype turned up a few times. The chain joins TRBV20-1 to TRBJ2-5; D is perhaps TRBD2 (5 bases). This CDR3 contains 14 residues. Germline V CDR1 and CDR2: DFQATT, SNEGSKA (reference sequence). V was clipped by 2 bases and J by 3 bases, with 13 bases between them. The CDR3 protein is CSARKRLLEETQYF. The CDR3 DNA reads as TGCAGTGCTAGAAAGCGGCTTCTAGAAGAGACCCAGTACTTC.

There are a few counts of this clonotype. CDR3 coding DNA: TGTGCCAGCAGTACCACCGGGACAGGGGAGACCCAGTACTTC. This codes for CASSTTGTGETQYF. This chain links TRBV27 with TRBJ2-5; the match to TRBD1 covers 9 bases. From germline, CDR1 is MNHEY and CDR2 SMNVEV (reference sequence). The CDR3 totals 14 residues. Unmatched junction bases numbered 6, after V lost 5 bases and J lost 5 bases.

The chain combines TRBV6-2 or TRBV6-3 with TRBJ2-3; tentative D call: TRBD1 (6 bases). V lost 7 bases, J lost 1 base, and 12 bases lay in between. The CDR3 runs 14 residues. Germline V gene sequence: CDR1 MNHEY, CDR2 SVGEGT. CDR3 loop: CASIGGRRTDTQYF. The DNA for the CDR3 is TGTGCCAGCATTGGGGGCAGACGCACAGATACGCAGTATTTT.

This clonotype was picked up a small number of times. As DNA, the CDR3 is TGCAGCGTAGCCTTAGACAGGGAAGGCGGCTACACCTTC. This encodes CSVALDREGGYTF. The chain combines TRBV29-1 with TRBJ1-2, with 7 bases lining up with TRBD1. J lost 8 bases, V lost 6 bases, and 12 bases had no gene match. The CDR3 runs to 13 residues. From germline, CDR1 is SQVTM and CDR2 ANQGSEA.